Below, one T cell receptor (beta chain) is given with its context. These data belong to a study of cytomegalovirus exposure and HLA in healthy donors. V was pared by 4 bases and J by 5 bases, with 4 bases of the junction left unmatched. This CDR3 comprises 13 residues. Germline V lookup: CDR1 SGHTA, CDR2 FQGNSA. Profiled with immunoSEQ multiplex PCR; TCRdb holds only in-frame clones, not every one. The sample lists roughly 100,000 clones; around 96% were seen once. This chain uses TRBV7-2 with TRBJ2-7, with TRBD2 identical over 8 bases. The clonotype originates from a woman aged 18-30 years in good health and CMV-seronegative. Sequenced sample: PBMCs. The CDR3 nucleotides are TGTGCCAGCAGCTCGGGGCGGGGGGACGAGCAGTACTTC. It translates to CASSSGRGDEQYF.